These 21 T cell receptor beta chains were all obtained from the same sample, sequenced in a study of regulatory T cells in long-lasting Graves disease. Building the TCR beta libraries relied on iRepertoire HTBI primers, and CDR3 regions underwent Arm-PCR. TCRdb reprocessed the multiplex PCR reads with MiXCR, giving one entry per CDR3 protein. The table lists about 460,000 distinct CDR3 sequences, less than 15% of them singletons. Time point described: newly diagnosed GD, antithyroid drugs for less than 3 months. PBMC-derived RNA was used for the TCR library. These data were also filed under a second study, of T cells in Graves' hyperthyroidism and ophthalmopathy.

The specimen was peripheral blood mononuclear cells (PBMCs), collected at new diagnosis, from a patient treated with antithyroid drugs. These receptors came from a woman aged 50 to 60 with Graves disease.

This clonotype occurred many times. V gene TRBV30 combines with J gene TRBJ2-7; D call uncertain. This CDR3 is 12 amino acids long. The V end lost 5 bases, the J end lost 2 bases, and 10 bases lay between the germline ends. Germline V gene lookup returns CDR1 GTSNPN and CDR2 SVGIG (reference sequence). CDR3 loop: CAWRSGAYEQYF. CDR3 bases: TGTGCCTGGCGTTCAGGAGCCTACGAGCAGTACTTC.

This clonotype occurred many times. The gene calls are TRBV5-5 and TRBJ2-3; the match to TRBD2 covers 10 bases. V dropped 3 bases and J dropped 4; count of bases not matched to a gene: 14. This CDR3 has 18 amino acids. CDR1 is SGHKS, CDR2 YYEKEE, per germline (reference sequence). The CDR3: CASSSSLGGLARSDTQYF. The DNA for the CDR3 is TGTGCCAGCAGCTCCTCCCTGGGGGGACTAGCGCGGTCAGATACGCAGTATTTT. The full variable domain, in which reference TRBV5-5 and TRBJ2-3 provide the parts outside the CDR3, is DAGVTQSPTHLIKTRGQQVTLRCSPISGHKSVSWYQQVLGQGPQFIFQYYEKEERGRGNFPDRFSARQFPNYSSELNVNALLLGDSALYLCASSSSLGGLARSDTQYFGPGTRLTVL.

The rearrangement joins TRBV9 to TRBJ1-2, with D possibly being TRBD1 (6 bases). The germline V gene has CDR1 SGDLS and CDR2 YYNGEE. The CDR3 runs to 13 residues. With 3 bases removed from V and 7 bases from J, the gap between germline ends came to 13 bases. CDR3 region: CASSAQGQGGYTF. The CDR3 DNA reads TGTGCCAGCAGCGCGCAGGGGCAAGGTGGCTACACCTTC.

The V and J genes are TRBV9 and TRBJ2-6; D ambiguous. The CDR3 extends over 16 amino acids. Germline V gives CDR1 SGDLS, CDR2 YYNGEE. Deletions cut 3 bases from V and 0 bases from J, with 10 bases between. The CDR3: CASSAGPFSGANVLTF. The CDR3 bases are TGTGCCAGCAGCGCCGGGCCATTCTCTGGGGCCAACGTCCTGACTTTC.

This clonotype has ten or more counts. The chain couples TRBV2 to TRBJ2-2, with 7 nucleotides matching TRBD1. Germline V lookup: CDR1 SNHLY, CDR2 FYNNEI. The junction had 4 bases not matched to a gene; V was cut back by 8 bases and J by 1 base. The CDR3 totals 14 residues. The DNA for the CDR3 is TGTGCCAGCCAACGACAGGGGAACACCGGGGAGCTGTTTTTT. Protein: CASQRQGNTGELFF.

This chain joins TRBV28 and TRBJ1-4, with 9 bases matching TRBD1. The germline gives CDR1 MDHEN, CDR2 SYDVKM. The CDR3 has 14 residues. The V segment lost 8 bases and the J segment 6 bases; nucleotides outside the gene matches: 7. The CDR3 sequence: CASGWRTGDEKLFF. The DNA of the CDR3 is TGTGCCAGCGGCTGGCGGACAGGGGATGAAAAACTGTTTTTT.

This chain joins TRBV20-1 and TRBJ1-1; D remains unclear. The ends were cut back, 3 bases at V and 4 bases at J, with 18 bases in the middle. This CDR3 comprises 15 residues. CDR1 DFQATT and CDR2 SNEGSKA come from the germline V gene (reference sequence). The CDR3 spells CSASFLEGSFTEAFF. CDR3 DNA sequence: TGCAGTGCTAGTTTTCTTGAGGGATCATTCACTGAAGCTTTCTTT.

This clonotype was counted many times. This chain uses TRBV12-3 or TRBV12-4 with TRBJ1-6; D may be TRBD1 (6 bases). The CDR3 totals 14 residues. The V end was cut by 6 bases, the J end by 5 bases, with 11 bases between. This chain's CDR3 is CASRLGGNNSPLHF. The CDR3 DNA reads TGTGCCAGCAGGCTAGGGGGGAATAATTCACCCCTCCACTTT.

The rearrangement joins TRBV11-1 to TRBJ1-4; D unresolved. The CDR3 is made up of 13 amino acids. Trimming cost V 2 bases and J 4 bases, with 5 bases left between them. Germline CDR1 and CDR2: SGHAT and FQDESV (reference sequence). CDR3 DNA sequence: TGTGCCAGCAGCTTAAACCTTAATGAAAAACTGTTTTTT. Translating it yields CASSLNLNEKLFF.

There are many counts of this clonotype. The gene calls are TRBV12-3 or TRBV12-4 and TRBJ2-5; possible D gene TRBD1, 6 bases. This CDR3 is 16 amino acids long. V lost 2 bases to trimming and J lost 5 bases, with 18 bases between them. CDR3 residues: CASSLRSWGLGETQYF. The CDR3 bases are TGTGCCAGCAGTTTAAGGTCATGGGGGCTTGGGGAGACCCAGTACTTC.

This chain connects TRBV9 to TRBJ2-2, with TRBD2 identical over 8 bases. With 0 bases clipped from V and 7 bases from J, the junction kept 5 bases outside the gene matches. Per the germline V gene, CDR1 is SGDLS and CDR2 is YYNGEE. This CDR3 comprises 15 residues. CDR3 loop: CASSVGTSGHGELFF. The CDR3, as DNA: TGTGCCAGCAGCGTAGGAACTAGCGGTCACGGGGAGCTGTTTTTT.

This clonotype has ten or more counts. The chain has TRBV7-9 and TRBJ2-1; D is uncertain. The CDR3 consists of 12 residues. Looked up from germline, CDR1 is SEHNR and CDR2 is FQNEAQ (reference sequence). V lost 1 base, J lost 7 bases, and 5 bases lay in between. The CDR3 sequence: CASSLDQNEQFF. In DNA form, the CDR3 reads TGTGCCAGCAGCTTAGATCAGAATGAGCAGTTCTTC. The variable domain in full, with the rest retrieved from reference TRBV7-9 and TRBJ2-1, is DTGVSQNPRHKITKRGQNVTFRCDPISEHNRLYWYRQTLGQGPEFLTYFQNEAQLEKSRLLSDRFSAERPKGSFSTLEIQRTEQGDSAMYLCASSLDQNEQFFGPGTRLTVL.

This clonotype was found many times. The chain combines TRBV18 with TRBJ1-1; D unresolved. Trimming cost V 6 bases and J 1 base, with 15 bases left between them. Per germline, CDR1 KGHSH and CDR2 LQKENI. This CDR3 region has 15 residues. The CDR3 DNA reads as TGTGCCAGCTCCCTGGACCGTTTGGGGAACACTGAAGCTTTCTTT. It yields the protein CASSLDRLGNTEAFF.

This clonotype showed up many times. This chain uses TRBV12-3 or TRBV12-4 with TRBJ2-1; no reliable D call. The V end was cut by 0 bases, the J end by 3 bases, with 12 bases between. The CDR3 runs to 16 residues. The CDR3 DNA sequence: TGTGCCAGCAGTTTAGCGCTAGGTCGCTACTACAATGAGCAGTTCTTC. This sequence encodes CASSLALGRYYNEQFF.

The genes are TRBV11-3 and TRBJ2-2; 9 bases map to TRBD2. Per the germline V gene, CDR1 is SGHNT and CDR2 is YENEEA. Losses at the gene ends were 1 base for V and 10 bases for J; bases not matched to a gene: 7. The CDR3 covers 15 residues. The CDR3 is CASSLGGGRVEELFF. The CDR3 DNA sequence: TGTGCCAGCAGCTTAGGCGGCGGGAGGGTTGAGGAGCTGTTTTTT.

This rearrangement joins TRBV19 to TRBJ2-1; weak D call: TRBD2 (6 bases). The CDR3 loop spans 16 amino acids. Per germline, CDR1 LNHDA and CDR2 SQIVND (reference sequence). Trimming removed 2 bases at V and 3 bases at J, with 14 bases between. The CDR3 spells CASSIHGRAVYNEQFF. The CDR3 DNA reads TGTGCCAGTAGTATACACGGGAGAGCGGTCTACAATGAGCAGTTCTTC.

This clonotype was observed at least ten times. The chain recombines TRBV11-2 with TRBJ2-5; weak D call: TRBD1 (6 bases). V lost 0 bases, J lost 2 bases, and 10 bases lay in between. The germline gives CDR1 SGHAT, CDR2 FQNNGV. This CDR3 is 15 amino acids long. CDR3 DNA: TGTGCCAGCAGCTTAGAGGGACATGAGCAAGAGACCCAGTACTTC. This encodes CASSLEGHEQETQYF. Based on the CDR3 plus reference TRBV11-2 and TRBJ2-5, the full variable domain is EAGVAQSPRYKIIEKRQSVAFWCNPISGHATLYWYQQILGQGPKLLIQFQNNGVVDDSQLPKDRFSAERLKGVDSTLKIQPAKLEDSAVYLCASSLEGHEQETQYFGPGTRLLVL.

This clonotype was found a few times. J is TRBJ2-3 and V is TRBV19; D is possibly TRBD2 (7 bases). This CDR3 spans 15 amino acids. Trimming shortened V by 4 bases and J by 2 bases, and 13 bases separated the two germline ends. Germline V CDR1 and CDR2: LNHDA, SQIVND (reference sequence). The CDR3 region has the DNA TGTGCCAGTAGTACGGGGGGCCCTCACACAGATACGCAGTATTTT. Its translation: CASSTGGPHTDTQYF.

The V gene is TRBV5-5, the J gene TRBJ2-3; the match to TRBD2 covers 9 bases. This CDR3 is 15 amino acids long. CDR1 is SGHKS, CDR2 YYEKEE, per germline (reference sequence). V dropped 2 bases and J dropped 7; count of bases not matched to a gene: 8. The CDR3, as DNA: TGTGCCAGCAGCTTAACCGGGACTAGCATTCATACGCAGTATTTT. Encoded protein: CASSLTGTSIHTQYF.

The chain is built from TRBV27 and TRBJ1-6; D may be TRBD1 (5 bases). The V gene lost 5 bases and the J gene lost 0 bases, with 14 bases spanning the gap. The CDR3 length is 17 residues. From germline, CDR1 is MNHEY and CDR2 SMNVEV (reference sequence). CDR3 DNA sequence: TGTGCCAGCAGTCGCGAGGGACGAAGCTCCTATAATTCACCCCTCCACTTT. Protein product: CASSREGRSSYNSPLHF.

The chain has TRBV11-2 and TRBJ1-1, with D unclear. From germline, CDR1 is SGHAT and CDR2 FQNNGV. This CDR3 contains 15 residues. Trimming stripped 1 base from V and 0 bases from J, with 9 bases between. The CDR3 is CASSLAQGLNTEAFF. CDR3 in DNA: TGTGCCAGCAGCTTAGCCCAAGGACTGAACACTGAAGCTTTCTTT.